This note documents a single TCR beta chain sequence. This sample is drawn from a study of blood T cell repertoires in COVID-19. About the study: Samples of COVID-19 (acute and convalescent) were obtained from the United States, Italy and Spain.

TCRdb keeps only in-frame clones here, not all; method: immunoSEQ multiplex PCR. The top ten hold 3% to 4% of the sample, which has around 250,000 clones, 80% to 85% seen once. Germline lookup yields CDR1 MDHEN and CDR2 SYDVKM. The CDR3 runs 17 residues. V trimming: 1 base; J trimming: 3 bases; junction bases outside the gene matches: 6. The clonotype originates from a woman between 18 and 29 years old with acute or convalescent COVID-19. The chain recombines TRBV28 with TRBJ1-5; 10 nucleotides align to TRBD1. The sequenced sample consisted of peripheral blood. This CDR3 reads CASSLFPGQGNNQPQHF. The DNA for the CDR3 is TGTGCCAGCAGTTTATTCCCGGGACAGGGGAACAATCAGCCCCAGCATTTT.